The 25 T cell receptor beta chains reported below all come from one sample, sequenced in a study of T cells after yellow fever vaccination. One entry per CDR3 protein, called by TCRdb with MiXCR from the 5' RACE reads. The table lists 250,000 to 350,000 distinct CDR3 sequences, 6.8% of them singletons, with roughly a sixth in the top ten. The specimen comprised PBMCs, sampled around 45 days after the first yellow fever vaccination. The receptors come from a man aged 18 to 30 who received the YFV17D yellow fever vaccine.

A few counts support this clonotype. The chain uses TRBV5-4 and TRBJ2-5; tentatively, D is TRBD2 (5 bases). The V end lost 2 bases, the J end lost 4 bases, and 15 bases lay between the germline ends. Germline V gives CDR1 SGHNT, CDR2 YYREEE (reference sequence). This CDR3 region has 15 residues. The CDR3 reads CASSFLLAGSETQYF. As DNA, the CDR3 is TGTGCCAGCAGCTTTCTCCTAGCCGGGTCAGAGACCCAGTACTTC. Supplemented by reference TRBV5-4 and TRBJ2-5, the full variable domain reads ETGVTQSPTHLIKTRGQQVTLRCSSQSGHNTVSWYQQALGQGPQFIFQYYREEENGRGNFPPRFSGLQFPNYSSELNVNALELDDSALYLCASSFLLAGSETQYFGPGTRLLVL.

The rearrangement links TRBV24-1 to TRBJ1-1, with D unclear. CDR3 length: 13 amino acids. CDR1 is KGHDR and CDR2 is SFDVKD in the germline V gene. With 4 bases removed from V and 12 bases from J, the gap between germline ends came to 17 bases. The CDR3 coding sequence is TGTGCCACCAGTGAACCCCTCGGCGGGAAGACTTTCTTT. Its protein product is CATSEPLGGKTFF.

The V gene is TRBV10-3, the J gene TRBJ1-1, with D possibly being TRBD1 (5 bases). From germline, CDR1 is ENHRY and CDR2 SYGVKD. V shed 3 bases and J shed 1 base, with 6 bases lying between them. This CDR3 region has 13 residues. CDR3 region: CAISDQGNTEAFF. The CDR3 bases are TGTGCCATCAGTGATCAGGGGAACACTGAAGCTTTCTTT.

This clonotype was counted a few times. J is TRBJ1-2 and V is TRBV4-3, with a tentative D call TRBD1 (5 bases). The CDR3 is made up of 15 amino acids. V shed 0 bases and J shed 2 bases, with 10 bases lying between them. CDR1 is LGHNA, CDR2 YSLEER, per germline. CDR3 protein: CASSQEGTGNYGYTF. The CDR3 DNA reads as TGCGCCAGCAGCCAAGAGGGAACAGGCAACTATGGCTACACCTTC.

The rearrangement uses TRBV29-1 and TRBJ2-1; D unresolved. Per germline, CDR1 SQVTM and CDR2 ANQGSEA. Trimming removed 6 bases from V and 0 bases from J, with 15 bases in between. The CDR3 runs 15 residues. In nucleotides, the CDR3 is TGCAGCGTCCTCACCCCCTCCCGCTCCTACAATGAGCAGTTCTTC. This codes for CSVLTPSRSYNEQFF.

The rearrangement joins TRBV20-1 to TRBJ2-7; D ambiguous. The germline V gene encodes CDR1 DFQATT and CDR2 SNEGSKA (reference sequence). The CDR3 length is 15 residues. Trimming took 3 bases from V and 0 from J, leaving 15 bases between them. The CDR3 nucleotides read TGCAGTGCTAGCCGGCCAGGCTTGAGCTCCTACGAGCAGTACTTC. Its translation: CSASRPGLSSYEQYF.

This clonotype was observed many times. V usage is TRBV5-4 and J usage is TRBJ2-5; 7 positions match TRBD2. This CDR3 is 17 amino acids long. J gave up 4 bases and V 4 bases, and 16 bases lay outside the gene matches. The germline V gene has CDR1 SGHNT and CDR2 YYREEE (reference sequence). In nucleotides, the CDR3 is TGTGCCAGCAGCGATGCGGTCCAGGGAGGGAGTGGAGAGACCCAGTACTTC. Translated, it gives CASSDAVQGGSGETQYF.

This clonotype was detected only a few times. The chain joins TRBV15 to TRBJ2-1, with D unclear. Germline V lookup: CDR1 LNHNV, CDR2 YYDKDF (reference sequence). V lost 0 bases to trimming and J lost 10 bases, with 13 bases between them. The CDR3 loop spans 14 amino acids. The CDR3 DNA sequence: TGTGCCACCAGCAGAGATGGTCAACCTCGAGAGCAGTTCTTC. Translating it yields CATSRDGQPREQFF.

J is TRBJ1-6 and V is TRBV9; no clear D. Trimming pared 0 bases from V and 10 bases from J, leaving 11 bases between. Germline assignment: CDR1 SGDLS and CDR2 YYNGEE. The CDR3 extends over 14 amino acids. CDR3 in amino acids: CASSVGGLGSPLHF. CDR3 coding DNA: TGTGCCAGCAGCGTAGGGGGTCTGGGGTCACCCCTCCACTTT. Complete variable domain (other parts from reference TRBV9 and TRBJ1-6): DSGVTQTPKHLITATGQRVTLRCSPRSGDLSVYWYQQSLDQGLQFLIQYYNGEERAKGNILERFSAQQFPDLHSELNLSSLELGDSALYFCASSVGGLGSPLHFGNGTRLTVT.

With regard to this clonotype: The junction shows a germline mismatch at one end, possibly a read error. The chain is built from TRBV4-3 and TRBJ1-4, with 12 bases that match TRBD1. Germline V CDR1 and CDR2: LGHNA, YSLEER. The CDR3 is made up of 14 amino acids. The CDR3 sequence: CASSQDRGQGAKIF. CDR3 DNA sequence: TGCGCCAGCAGCCAAGATCGGGGACAGGGGGCGAAAATTTTT.

This clonotype appeared a few times. In DNA, the CDR3 is TGTGCCAGCAGTCTACAGGGTTATGGGGCCAACGTCCTGACTTTC. Protein sequence: CASSLQGYGANVLTF. The V gene is TRBV6-4, the J gene TRBJ2-6; tentatively, D is TRBD1 (6 bases). Trimming removed 5 bases at V and 3 bases at J, with 11 bases between. This CDR3 comprises 15 residues. The germline V gene has CDR1 MRHNA and CDR2 SNTAGT.

This clonotype was seen ten or more times. This chain joins TRBV5-1 and TRBJ2-3, with TRBD2 matching 8 bases. This CDR3 region has 16 residues. Germline values: CDR1 SGHRS, CDR2 YFSETQ. The V segment lost 9 bases and the J segment 4 bases; nucleotides outside the gene matches: 16. The CDR3 spells CAISYGLADGPDTQYF. CDR3 sequence (DNA): TGCGCCATCTCCTACGGACTAGCCGATGGTCCAGATACGCAGTATTTT.

This clonotype has a count of ten or more. The J gene is TRBJ2-1, the V gene TRBV19, with D possibly called TRBD1 or TRBD2 (5 bases each). The CDR3 is 17 residues long. CDR1 LNHDA and CDR2 SQIVND come from the germline V gene (reference sequence). V was pared by 1 base and J by 7 bases, with 20 bases between. The CDR3 protein is CASSIGWAREKVNEQFF. DNA of the CDR3: TGTGCCAGTAGTATAGGTTGGGCCAGGGAGAAAGTTAATGAGCAGTTCTTC.

The sample holds a few counts of this clonotype. This chain's CDR3 is CASSQQGSGQPQHF. The CDR3 nucleotides read TGTGCCAGCAGCCAACAGGGAAGCGGTCAGCCCCAGCATTTT. The chain carries TRBV7-2 and TRBJ1-5; TRBD1 might be the D (6 bases). The germline gives CDR1 SGHTA, CDR2 FQGNSA. V was shortened by 5 bases and J by 6 bases, with 14 bases between the two germline ends. This CDR3 is built from 14 residues.

This clonotype was picked up a small number of times. V is TRBV7-2 and J is TRBJ1-2, with a tentative D call TRBD1 (6 bases). Germline V gene lookup returns CDR1 SGHTA and CDR2 FQGNSA. V was cut by 2 bases and J by 2 bases, with 9 bases left in between. This CDR3 is built from 14 residues. The CDR3 loop reads CASSLRQDNYGYTF. CDR3 DNA sequence: TGTGCCAGCAGCTTAAGACAGGACAACTATGGCTACACCTTC.

This clonotype came up a few times. The chain couples TRBV14 to TRBJ2-1; the match to TRBD1 covers 9 bases. The CDR3 runs 20 residues. Germline V gene sequence: CDR1 SGHDN, CDR2 FVKESK. With 3 bases clipped from V and 9 bases from J, the junction kept 24 bases outside the gene matches. The CDR3 region is CASSHTGRHNRGPRRIEQFF. CDR3 sequence (DNA): TGTGCCAGCAGCCATACCGGACGACATAACAGGGGGCCAAGACGTATTGAGCAGTTCTTC.

This clonotype appeared a few times. This rearrangement joins TRBV20-1 to TRBJ1-5, with TRBD1 matching 10 bases. Looked up from germline, CDR1 is DFQATT and CDR2 is SNEGSKA (reference sequence). J lost 7 bases, V lost 3 bases, and 6 bases had no gene match. This CDR3 spans 14 amino acids. This CDR3 reads CSARRDRGHQPQHF. DNA for the CDR3: TGCAGTGCTAGGAGGGACAGGGGTCACCAGCCCCAGCATTTT.

This clonotype came up a few times. This rearrangement joins TRBV20-1 to TRBJ2-1; D gene unclear. Germline CDR1 reads DFQATT; CDR2 reads SNEGSKA (reference sequence). The CDR3 consists of 15 residues. Between the trimmed V and J ends, which lost 0 bases and 4 bases, there was a span of 13 bases. The CDR3 DNA sequence: TGCAGTGCTAGAGATCATGCCTCCGGATACAATGAGCAGTTCTTC. This gives the protein CSARDHASGYNEQFF.

This clonotype was counted only a few times. J is TRBJ1-2 and V is TRBV6-4; D gene unclear. V lost 10 bases and J lost 7, with 19 bases in between. This CDR3 region has 13 residues. Germline V gene lookup returns CDR1 MRHNA and CDR2 SNTAGT. The CDR3 is CANYRSRSSGYTF. The CDR3 region has the DNA TGTGCCAACTACCGGTCGCGGAGTTCTGGCTACACCTTC.

This clonotype was counted only a few times. The chain carries TRBV27 and TRBJ2-1; D unclear. V was trimmed by 0 bases and J by 4 bases, leaving 7 bases between them. Germline V gene sequence: CDR1 MNHEY, CDR2 SMNVEV (reference sequence). This CDR3 spans 14 amino acids. CDR3 bases: TGTGCCAGCAGTTTATCGGTAGCTTACAATGAGCAGTTCTTC. Translated: CASSLSVAYNEQFF.

This clonotype was recorded at least ten times. The rearrangement links TRBV29-1 to TRBJ2-3; TRBD1 agrees at 11 bases. The germline V gene encodes CDR1 SQVTM and CDR2 ANQGSEA. This CDR3 comprises 14 residues. V gave up 7 bases and J gave up 8 bases; unmatched junction bases: 11. CDR3 amino acids: CSAFGTGGSGTQYF. The CDR3 DNA reads as TGCAGCGCCTTTGGGACAGGGGGAAGCGGTACGCAGTATTTT.

This clonotype came up a few times. The J gene is TRBJ2-1, the V gene TRBV7-2; tentatively, D is TRBD2 (5 bases). Per germline, CDR1 SGHTA and CDR2 FQGNSA. The V and J ends lost 7 bases and 3 bases respectively, with 16 bases between them. The length of the CDR3 is 15 residues. CDR3: CASIHPDSLYNEQFF. Written as DNA, the CDR3 is TGTGCCAGCATCCACCCGGACTCTCTCTACAATGAGCAGTTCTTC.

This clonotype was counted only a few times. This chain connects TRBV11-2 to TRBJ2-7, with TRBD2 as a possible D gene (6 bases). V was clipped by 1 base and J by 0 bases, with 19 bases between them. Germline V gene sequence: CDR1 SGHAT, CDR2 FQNNGV. The CDR3 has 18 residues. CDR3 sequence (DNA): TGTGCCAGCAGCTTAGTCGGTCCCCTAGCGCCCAGCTCCTACGAGCAGTACTTC. As protein: CASSLVGPLAPSSYEQYF.

This clonotype was detected only a few times. The chain has TRBV6-1 and TRBJ2-2; 7 positions agree with TRBD1. CDR1 and CDR2 (germline): MNHNS, SASEGT. This CDR3 region has 15 residues. Trimming removed 7 bases from V and 13 bases from J; junction bases left unmatched: 18. The CDR3 bases are TGTGCCAGCAAAATAGAACAGGGGAGCCGGGTGGGGCTGTTTTTT. Translating gives CASKIEQGSRVGLFF.

This clonotype was seen a handful of times. The CDR3 here is CASSHGWGAGGYTF. The CDR3 DNA sequence: TGTGCCAGCAGTCACGGCTGGGGGGCGGGAGGCTACACCTTC. The V call is TRBV12-3 or TRBV12-4, the J call TRBJ1-2, with D perhaps TRBD1 (6 bases). V gave up 5 bases and J gave up 8 bases, with 18 bases separating them. The CDR3 length is 14 residues.